This is a list of T cell receptor beta chains from one sample in a study of blood T cell repertoires in COVID-19. Some clones are missing from TCRdb's copy, which holds only in-frame ones; the method was immunoSEQ multiplex PCR. The profile shows some 200,000 clones, roughly 80% of them singletons. Sequencing was performed on PBMCs or T cells enriched from blood (not recorded which). The source is a woman aged 50 to 65 who had recovered from COVID-19. Each CDR3 is given with its conserved first and last residue. The D gene is left open where the match is weak. Only some rows state a clone size, as once, few, many or a class for expanded clones.

CDR3 length,V gene,D gene,clone size,J gene,CDR3 protein,CDR3 DNA
16,TRBV12-5,-,-,TRBJ2-1,CASGFYAGQSYNEQFF,TGTGCTAGTGGTTTTTATGCGGGACAGTCTTACAATGAGCAGTTCTTC
16,TRBV13,TRBD1,-,TRBJ2-2,CASSPRQGANTGELFF,TGTGCCAGCAGCCCCAGACAGGGGGCTAACACCGGGGAGCTGTTTTTT
12,TRBV7-6,-,-,TRBJ1-1,CASSLGGPEAFF,TGTGCCAGCAGCTTAGGTGGGCCTGAAGCTTTCTTT
16,TRBV7-2,-,once,TRBJ1-1,CASSLMGEGVGTEAFF,TGTGCCAGCAGCTTAATGGGTGAGGGGGTGGGCACTGAAGCTTTCTTT
16,TRBV24-1,TRBD2,-,TRBJ2-5,CATSDTGLAGVETQYF,TGTGCCACCAGTGACACGGGACTAGCGGGAGTAGAGACCCAGTACTTC
15,TRBV5-5,TRBD2,-,TRBJ2-5,CASSFLPTSVETQYF,TGTGCCAGCAGCTTTCTACCGACTAGCGTGGAGACCCAGTACTTC
13,TRBV12-3/TRBV12-4,TRBD2,-,TRBJ2-1,CASSWAGEGVVFF,TGTGCCAGCAGTTGGGCTGGGGAGGGAGTGGTGTTCTTC
14,TRBV29-1,TRBD2,once,TRBJ2-5,CSVDTSGNQETQYF,TGCAGCGTTGATACTAGCGGGAACCAAGAGACCCAGTACTTC
13,TRBV6-5,TRBD1,-,TRBJ1-2,CASKVDRLNGYTF,TGTGCCAGCAAAGTGGACAGGTTGAATGGCTACACCTTC
16,TRBV19,-,-,TRBJ2-1,CASSIDRLVAYNEQFF,TGTGCCAGTAGTATAGATCGACTAGTCGCCTACAATGAGCAGTTCTTC
14,TRBV9,-,-,TRBJ1-4,CASSLGATNEKLFF,TGTGCCAGCTCCTTGGGGGCCACTAATGAAAAACTGTTTTTT
15,TRBV11-2,TRBD2,-,TRBJ2-7,CASSLGSGSTYEQYF,TGTGCCAGCAGCTTGGGTAGCGGGAGTACCTACGAGCAGTACTTC
14,TRBV18,-,-,TRBJ2-6,CASSQERTDEVLTF,TGTGCCAGCTCACAAGAACGGACAGACGAAGTCCTGACTTTC
11,TRBV5-8,TRBD1,-,TRBJ1-4,CASRRQGGPFF,TGTGCCAGCAGGCGACAGGGTGGTCCGTTTTTT
15,TRBV5-5,-,few,TRBJ2-1,CASSGGGLSSNEQFF,TGTGCCAGCAGCGGTGGTGGACTGTCTAGCAATGAGCAGTTCTTC
14,TRBV2,TRBD2,-,TRBJ2-7,CASSRAGLAYEQYF,TGTGCCAGCTCCCGAGCGGGGTTGGCCTACGAGCAGTACTTC
18,TRBV18,TRBD1,few,TRBJ1-1,CASSPPGTAGSMNTEAFF,TGTGCCAGCTCACCACCCGGGACAGCTGGATCCATGAACACTGAAGCTTTCTTT
17,TRBV16,-,-,TRBJ1-2,CASSQSGGQGRGYGYTF,TGTGCCAGCAGCCAATCAGGAGGGCAGGGTAGAGGCTATGGCTACACCTTC
16,TRBV18,TRBD1,-,TRBJ1-1,CASSPRGGLGNTEAFF,TGTGCCAGCTCACCCAGGGGGGGACTAGGGAACACTGAAGCTTTCTTT
10,TRBV2,-,-,TRBJ2-1,CASNAGEQFF,TGTGCCAGCAACGCCGGGGAGCAGTTCTTC
15,TRBV28,TRBD1,-,TRBJ1-2,CASSWSGTGDYGYTF,TGTGCCAGCAGTTGGTCCGGGACAGGGGACTATGGCTACACCTTC
15,TRBV28,TRBD1,-,TRBJ2-2,CATIPSRGRTGELFF,TGTGCCACGATCCCATCCAGGGGGCGCACCGGGGAGCTGTTTTTT
16,TRBV28,TRBD2,-,TRBJ2-1,CASSLIASGTYNEQFF,TGTGCCAGCAGTTTAATTGCTAGCGGCACCTACAATGAGCAGTTCTTC
14,TRBV29-1,-,-,TRBJ2-5,CSVGGQGRGETQYF,TGCAGCGTTGGTGGGCAGGGGAGGGGAGAGACCCAGTACTTC
13,TRBV2,-,-,TRBJ2-1,CASNSQGLHEQFF,TGTGCCAGCAACTCACAGGGTCTCCATGAGCAGTTCTTC
15,TRBV4-1,TRBD1,few,TRBJ1-2,CASSQSSQGGYGYTF,TGCGCCAGCAGCCAATCTTCTCAGGGGGGCTATGGCTACACCTTC
14,TRBV5-1,TRBD1,-,TRBJ2-2,CASTITGDTGELFF,TGCGCCAGCACCATAACAGGGGACACCGGGGAGCTGTTTTTT
17,TRBV12-2,-,-,TRBJ1-3,CASRLGTGGIELNTIYF,TGTGCAAGTCGCCTCGGGACAGGGGGCATCGAGTTGAACACCATATATTTT
13,TRBV18,-,few,TRBJ2-1,CASSPTEYNEQFF,TGTGCCAGCTCACCGACAGAATACAATGAGCAGTTCTTC
14,TRBV5-5,-,once,TRBJ2-7,CASSLNAQPYEQYF,TGTGCCAGCAGCTTGAACGCGCAACCGTACGAGCAGTACTTC
16,TRBV7-2,TRBD2,-,TRBJ2-1,CASSFGDGAGYNEQFF,TGTGCCAGCAGCTTCGGGGATGGAGCGGGATACAATGAGCAGTTCTTC
14,TRBV9,-,-,TRBJ2-1,CASSVDPTYNEQFF,TGTGCCAGCAGCGTAGATCCCACTTACAATGAGCAGTTCTTC
18,TRBV18,TRBD2,-,TRBJ2-5,CASSPPLGTSGTGETQYF,TGTGCCAGCTCACCACCGTTAGGCACTAGCGGGACCGGGGAGACCCAGTACTTC
16,TRBV10-3,TRBD2,few,TRBJ2-1,CAVTGASGKKGNEQFF,TGTGCCGTCACTGGGGCTAGCGGAAAAAAGGGCAATGAGCAGTTCTTC
13,TRBV28,-,-,TRBJ2-6,CASSTPGANVLTF,TGTGCCAGCAGTACTCCCGGGGCCAACGTCCTGACTTTC
13,TRBV12-3/TRBV12-4,-,-,TRBJ1-1,CASSLTQEGEAFF,TGTGCCAGCAGTTTGACCCAGGAAGGAGAAGCTTTCTTT
16,TRBV6-5,-,-,TRBJ1-6,CASSYSKVLRGSPLHF,TGTGCCAGCAGTTACTCGAAGGTCCTAAGAGGTTCACCCCTCCACTTT
15,TRBV11-2,TRBD2,-,TRBJ2-1,CASSPGTTTLNEQFF,TGTGCCAGCAGCCCCGGGACTACGACCCTAAATGAGCAGTTCTTC
15,TRBV7-2,TRBD1,-,TRBJ1-2,CASSLGQTGVSGYTF,TGTGCCAGCAGCTTAGGTCAAACAGGGGTAAGCGGCTACACCTTC
15,TRBV5-1,-,-,TRBJ2-6,CASRSEPSGANVLTF,TGCGCCAGCAGGTCAGAACCCTCTGGGGCCAACGTCCTGACTTTC
14,TRBV7-2,-,-,TRBJ1-5,CASSTGTPSQPQHF,TGTGCCAGCAGCACCGGGACACCCTCTCAGCCCCAGCATTTT
13,TRBV12-3/TRBV12-4,-,-,TRBJ1-2,CASSPTGNYGYTF,TGTGCCAGCAGCCCCACGGGGAACTATGGCTACACCTTC